This entry is about one TCR beta chain. There is no known antigen for this receptor. No quality values exist for individual bases; no much larger clone is one base distant. At the junction V is shortened by 4 bases and J by 2 bases, with 7 bases in between. CDR1 is given as MNHEY and CDR2 as SVGAGI, both from the germline V gene. The CDR3 sequence holds 13 residues, the cysteine and phenylalanine included. Here the CDR3 DNA is all that survives: 39 bases in frame from base 1. In total, just over 650 healthy bone marrow donors made up the cohort. At the time of sampling, all cohort members were nominally healthy, though unrecorded immune exposures were likely present. The donor tested CMV seronegative, placing the donor among the 300 to 450 seronegative members of the cohort. Every donor gave a peripheral blood sample, and the peripheral blood mononuclear cells from that sample were used for TCR beta sequencing. The Qiagen DNeasy Blood Extraction Kit was used to extract genomic DNA from the blood cell samples.

Library generation was performed with the immunoSEQ multiplex PCR assay. The multiplex PCR relied on a mix of 60 forward primers for TCR Vbeta segments and 13 reverse primers for TCR Jbeta segments. A multiplex PCR assay on genomic DNA amplified the CDR3 region of rearranged TCR beta genes. The amplified TCR beta libraries were sequenced on the Illumina HiSeq System as 87-base-pair reads. The original methods were these. A later analysis tallied roughly 78 million unique TCR beta chains across the 666 repertoires, and approximately 9.9 million of those chains were shared by two or more donors. To remove PCR and sequencing errors, raw reads were error-corrected and collapsed into unique sequences using a nearest-neighbor algorithm that merged closely related sequences. To assign V, D and J gene segments, CDR3 sequences were aligned to IMGT reference sequences. For a sequence to be retained, at least a six-nucleotide match to both a V gene segment and a J gene segment was required. A rearrangement was called productive if the CDR3 had no stop codons and remained in frame with V and J, and every other rearrangement was called non-productive. CDR3 was defined by IMGT convention, running from the second conserved V-encoded cysteine to the conserved J-encoded phenylalanine. The earlier analysis of 550 to 650 of the donors excluded any sequence lacking an unambiguous match to a single V gene segment. An earlier analysis of 500 to 700 of the donors classified V segments as functional when productive rearrangements were above 56.7% and as segregating when the standard deviation between donors was above 5%. A statistical classification framework was developed to diagnose cytomegalovirus status using the catalog of TCR beta chain sequences. A later analysis assigned V and J genes by comparing TCR nucleotide sequences with IMGT/GENE-DB human TR gene sequences. In a later analysis, CDR3 sequences and most-parsimonious VDJ recombination scenarios were assigned using the TCRdist pipeline. A later analysis defined each TCR beta chain by its CDR3 amino acid sequence plus V-gene family, and excluded reads lacking a unique V-gene family. To address suspected cross-contamination and a sequencing artifact, a later analysis removed around 600 highly shared, low-generation-probability nucleotide sequences. In a later analysis, a clonal expansion index was calculated for each public chain from normalized within-repertoire ranks of inferred template counts. In a later analysis, generation probabilities were computed with a VDJ recombination model fitted to out-of-frame rearrangements, and the resulting probabilities were checked against IGoR. In a later analysis, TCR-TCR, TCR-HLA and TCR-CMV co-occurrence was scored with hypergeometric tests, and a repertoire-size bias correction was applied to TCR pairs. False discovery rates were estimated in a later analysis by permuting HLA or CMV assignments 20 times. In a later analysis, co-occurring TCRs were grouped with DBSCAN, and TCRdist sequence similarity was added when clustering was performed within HLA-allele-positive subsets. Co-occurrence clustering excluded repertoires with fewer than 30,000 or more than 120,000 public chains, plus five with anomalous nucleotide sharing. What TCRdb holds here is the immuneACCESS table cut down to in-frame rearrangements. Part of the clones is not present; checked against another copy, under half of the missing clones reflect an unresolved V gene, and the others are unexplained. V, J and clone size reflect that table, while D and trimming were determined from the DNA. Recorded for this sample are 100,000 to 150,000 clones; 81% of them occurred a single time. About 1.8% of the sample goes to the ten largest clones.

The sample belongs to a study of cytomegalovirus exposure and HLA in healthy donors (dated by TCRdb to the late 2010s). Turning to the overall study: An earlier analysis of fewer than 750 of the donors reported approximately 300 Gb of sequence data and some 110 million unique TCR beta sequences obtained from 180 million or so T cells. An early release covering roughly 600 HLA-typed donors comprised roughly 300 gigabases of sequencing data and approximately 85 million unique TCR sequences. Of the roughly 430 genotyped donors, over 65% fell in the genetic ancestry cluster associated with self-reported Caucasian donors. The study was designed to test whether signatures of past pathogen exposure could be identified by cataloging public T cell receptors. Using immunosequencing, the study profiled T cell repertoires from around 680 subjects and related those repertoires to cytomegalovirus serostatus. Besides the first cohort of some 670 subjects, a separate validation cohort made up of over 100 different subjects was used. The study combined high-throughput TCR immunosequencing, statistical association of individual TCRs with disease status, and machine learning to predict cytomegalovirus infection status. In a later analysis, previously published TCR beta repertoires from 666 donors were re-analyzed and high-resolution HLA genotyping was added so that TCR occurrence patterns could be studied. The later analysis used no new phenotypic data to find candidate immune exposures, relying instead on TCR beta sequences and their occurrence across donors. In an earlier analysis of around 540 of the donors, high-throughput TCR beta sequencing was used to judge whether each TCR beta V gene segment behaved as functional or pseudogenic. Donor age, sex, ethnicity and CMV serostatus were collected together with the repertoire data. A later genetic analysis took genome-wide SNP genotypes for about 65% of the 666 donors and used that subset as a discovery cohort. Every discovery cohort repertoire had been produced on one sequencing platform. HLA typing included class I and class II loci at four-digit resolution. Typing coverage differed by locus: A, B, C, DRB1 and DQB1 were typed in roughly 629-630 donors, DQA1 in about 510, DPA1 in some 570, and DPB1 in just under 480. Because of strong linkage in the cohort, four or five DR-DQ haplotypes were treated as single units for association and clustering. Across 398 genotyped donors of the cohort, an average of roughly 200,000 unique TCR beta nucleotide sequences per donor were sequenced, and 15% to 20% of those sequences were non-productive. Findings and caveats that apply to the study as a whole: Across donors, most TCR sequences were observed very rarely, whereas some public TCRs were present in many individuals. The classifier was reported to diagnose cytomegalovirus status with high specificity and sensitivity in both the original and validation cohorts. A later analysis associated about 16,000 TCR beta sequences with specific HLA alleles at a false discovery rate of 0.05. Correlated functional status among segregating V segments might be attributable to linkage disequilibrium, but an unknown experimental factor could not be ruled out. Compared with the roughly 700-donor mean, donors in an Asian-associated ancestry cluster had fewer N-insertions in productive TCRs, according to a later genetic analysis. Because HLA typing was unavailable for some donors at each locus, only the typed subset was used in association tests. CMV serostatus was the only immune exposure information available for the cohort. In an earlier analysis of 450 to 750 of the donors, most TCR beta V segments appeared in productive rearrangements about 87% or about 30% of the time, broadly matching IMGT annotations. In a later genetic analysis, a missense DCLRE1C variant was associated with V-gene and J-gene trimming of TCR beta chains, and the association was replicated in an independent cohort. In the study, about 150 TCR beta chains were listed as associated with cytomegalovirus. The sequencing pipeline was judged likely to have produced a cluster of highly shared sequence variants as a technical artifact. About 15 rarely observed V segments, including chromosome 9 orphons, were excluded from the earlier analysis of just under 600 of the donors because counts were too low. According to a later analysis, TCR association rates differed among HLA loci, with DRB1 alleles showing the most associated TCRs and HLA-C alleles showing the fewest. Because the 87-base-pair reads could not distinguish some IMGT-functional V segments, including TRBV6-2 and TRBV6-3, those segments were excluded. In a later analysis, several top co-occurrence clusters were reported to appear linked to parvovirus B19, influenza, CMV and Epstein-Barr virus. A further reported finding was that TCR beta sequences accurately predicted the HLA-A and HLA-B alleles for most subjects in the first cohort. It was suggested by the authors that the approach could potentially be generalized to other disease states and immunological phenotypes. Only TCR beta chains were sequenced in this cohort, and the absence of alpha or paired-chain data limited detectable features. In vitro tests confirmed that a few of the cytomegalovirus-associated TCR beta chains recognize cytomegalovirus antigens. When HLA alleles, especially DR and DQ, strongly co-occurred, TCR associations were difficult to assign to individual alleles. Roughly uniform sequencing depth across donors was assumed in presence/absence analyses, although this assumption may not hold. In a later analysis, HLA-associated TCR beta chains were found to be more clonally expanded and to have lower generation probabilities than equally common non-associated chains. Most CMV-associated TCR beta chains appeared to be HLA-restricted in a later analysis, and the HLA associations seemed to be driven largely by CMV exposure.

This sequence uses TRBV6-5 and TRBJ2-3, with no reliable assignment of the D segment. The sequence was obtained from a man aged 35 to 55 in good health and CMV-seronegative. Specimen: PBMCs. Here the CDR3 is given as CASSSIITDTQYF. The nucleotide sequence reads TGTGCCAGCAGTTCTATCATCACAGATACGCAGTATTTT.